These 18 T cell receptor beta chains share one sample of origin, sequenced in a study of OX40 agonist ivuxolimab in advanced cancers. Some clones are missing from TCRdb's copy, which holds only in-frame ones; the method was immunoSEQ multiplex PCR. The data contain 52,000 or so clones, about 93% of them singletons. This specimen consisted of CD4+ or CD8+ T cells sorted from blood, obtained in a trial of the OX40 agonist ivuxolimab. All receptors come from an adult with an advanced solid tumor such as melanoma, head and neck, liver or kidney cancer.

CDR3 sequence reads: CASSLNRWAYEQYF. The CDR3 nucleotides read TGTGCCAGCAGTTTAAACAGGTGGGCCTACGAGCAGTACTTC. The chain recombines TRBV27 with TRBJ2-7; D is possibly TRBD1 (5 bases). CDR1 and CDR2 (germline): MNHEY, SMNVEV (reference sequence). V was shortened by 2 bases and J by 2 bases, with 10 bases between the two germline ends. CDR3 length: 14 amino acids.

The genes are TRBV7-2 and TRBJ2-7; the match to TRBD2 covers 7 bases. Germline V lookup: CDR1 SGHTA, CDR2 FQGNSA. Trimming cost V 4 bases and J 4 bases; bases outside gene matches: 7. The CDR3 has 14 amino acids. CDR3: CASSSSGGLYEQYF. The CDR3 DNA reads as TGTGCCAGCAGCTCTAGCGGAGGTCTATACGAGCAGTACTTC.

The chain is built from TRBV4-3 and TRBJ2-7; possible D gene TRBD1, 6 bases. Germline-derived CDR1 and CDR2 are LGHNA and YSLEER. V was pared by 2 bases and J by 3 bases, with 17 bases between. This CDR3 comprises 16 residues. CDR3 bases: TGCGCCAGCAGCCAATTTTTCAGGGGACAAAACTACGAGCAGTACTTC. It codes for CASSQFFRGQNYEQYF.

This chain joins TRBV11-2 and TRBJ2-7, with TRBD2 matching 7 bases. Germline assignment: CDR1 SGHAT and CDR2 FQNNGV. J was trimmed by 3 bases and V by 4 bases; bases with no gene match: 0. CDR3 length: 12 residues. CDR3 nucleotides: TGTGCCAGCAGCTGGACTAGCTACGAGCAGTACTTC. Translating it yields CASSWTSYEQYF.

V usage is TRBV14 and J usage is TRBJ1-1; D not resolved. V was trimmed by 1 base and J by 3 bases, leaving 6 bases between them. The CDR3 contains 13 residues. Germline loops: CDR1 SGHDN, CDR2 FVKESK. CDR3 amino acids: CASSQGGHTEAFF. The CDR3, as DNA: TGTGCCAGCAGCCAAGGTGGGCACACTGAAGCTTTCTTT.

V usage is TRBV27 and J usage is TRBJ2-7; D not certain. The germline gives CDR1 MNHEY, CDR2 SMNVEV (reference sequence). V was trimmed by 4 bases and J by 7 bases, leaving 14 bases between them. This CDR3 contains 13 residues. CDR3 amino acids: CASSSPTLWEQYF. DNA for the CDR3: TGTGCCAGCAGTTCTCCGACCCTCTGGGAGCAGTACTTC.

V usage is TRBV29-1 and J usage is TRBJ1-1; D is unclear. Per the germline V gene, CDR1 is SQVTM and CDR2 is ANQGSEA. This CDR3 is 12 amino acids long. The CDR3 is CSYRAPGAEAFF. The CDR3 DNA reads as TGCAGTTATCGGGCCCCTGGGGCTGAAGCTTTCTTT.

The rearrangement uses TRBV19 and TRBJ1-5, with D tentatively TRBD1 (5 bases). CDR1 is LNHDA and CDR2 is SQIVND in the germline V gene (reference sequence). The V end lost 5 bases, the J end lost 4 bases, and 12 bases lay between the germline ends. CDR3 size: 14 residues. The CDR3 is CASSPGEGNQPQHF. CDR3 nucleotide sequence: TGTGCCAGTAGTCCTGGGGAGGGGAATCAGCCCCAGCATTTT.

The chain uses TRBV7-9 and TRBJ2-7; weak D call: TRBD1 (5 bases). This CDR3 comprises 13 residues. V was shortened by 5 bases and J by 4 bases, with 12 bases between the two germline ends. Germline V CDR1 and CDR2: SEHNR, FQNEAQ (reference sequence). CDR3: CASSPDTDYEQYF. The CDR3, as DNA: TGTGCCAGCAGCCCGGACACTGATTACGAGCAGTACTTC.

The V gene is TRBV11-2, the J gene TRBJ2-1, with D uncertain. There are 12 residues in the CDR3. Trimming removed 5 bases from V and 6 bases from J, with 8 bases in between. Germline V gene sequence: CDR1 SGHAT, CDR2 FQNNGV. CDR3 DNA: TGTGCCAGCAGCCCCTGGGGCAATGAGCAGTTCTTC. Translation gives CASSPWGNEQFF.

CDR3 amino acids: CASSSNLQVYEQYF. The CDR3 DNA sequence: TGTGCCAGCAGCTCTAACCTACAGGTCTACGAGCAGTACTTC. The chain employs TRBV7-2 and TRBJ2-7, with D possibly TRBD1 on 5 matching bases. The CDR3 runs to 14 residues. CDR1 SGHTA and CDR2 FQGNSA come from the germline V gene. The V gene lost 4 bases and the J gene lost 3 bases, with 13 bases spanning the gap.

The CDR3 loop is CATQDPGINQPQHF. The CDR3, as DNA: TGTGCCACCCAAGACCCAGGTATCAATCAGCCCCAGCATTTT. The chain joins TRBV28 to TRBJ1-5; D is unclear. CDR1 is MDHEN, CDR2 SYDVKM, per germline. This CDR3 region has 14 residues. V dropped 10 bases and J dropped 3 bases, with 16 bases sitting between them.

Here the CDR3 DNA reads TGTGCCAGCAGGCATCCGGCTAATGAAAAACTGTTTTTT. Amino acid sequence: CASRHPANEKLFF. The chain employs TRBV28 and TRBJ1-4; no clear D gene. Germline CDR1 and CDR2: MDHEN and SYDVKM. V lost 6 bases to trimming and J lost 3 bases, with 8 bases between them. The CDR3 runs to 13 residues.

CDR3 nucleotide sequence: TGTGCCAGCAGCTTAGGGCCAGGACGTGAAGCTTTCTTT. This gives the protein CASSLGPGREAFF. The rearrangement links TRBV7-8 to TRBJ1-1; D call uncertain. In germline, CDR1 is SGHVS, CDR2 FQNEAQ. The CDR3 is 13 amino acids. V lost 1 base to trimming and J lost 7 bases, with 10 bases between them. Full variable domain (outside the CDR3, taken from reference TRBV7-8 and TRBJ1-1): GAGVSQSPRYKVAKRGQDVALRCDPISGHVSLFWYQQALGQGPEFLTYFQNEAQLDKSGLPSDRFFAERPEGSVSTLKIQRTQQEDSAVYLCASSLGPGREAFFGQGTRLTVV.

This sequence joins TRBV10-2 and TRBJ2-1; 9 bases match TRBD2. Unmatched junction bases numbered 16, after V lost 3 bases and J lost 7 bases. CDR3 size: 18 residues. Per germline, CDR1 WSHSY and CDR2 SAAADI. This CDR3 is CASSDKEREAPFLNEQFF. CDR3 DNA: TGCGCCAGCAGTGATAAAGAGCGGGAGGCCCCTTTCCTAAATGAGCAGTTCTTC.

Here the CDR3 DNA reads TGCAGCGTTGAAACAGCCCCTGACTATGGCTACACCTTC. This encodes CSVETAPDYGYTF. This chain connects TRBV29-1 to TRBJ1-2; D uncertain. CDR1 is SQVTM, CDR2 ANQGSEA, per germline. V lost 2 bases and J 3 bases, leaving 10 bases between the germline ends. The CDR3 has 13 amino acids.

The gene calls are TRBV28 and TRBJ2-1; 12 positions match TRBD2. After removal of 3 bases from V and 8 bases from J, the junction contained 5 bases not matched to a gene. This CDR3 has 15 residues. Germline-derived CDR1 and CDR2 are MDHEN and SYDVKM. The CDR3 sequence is CASSLLAGGDDEQFF. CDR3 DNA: TGTGCCAGCAGTTTGCTAGCGGGAGGGGACGATGAGCAGTTCTTC.

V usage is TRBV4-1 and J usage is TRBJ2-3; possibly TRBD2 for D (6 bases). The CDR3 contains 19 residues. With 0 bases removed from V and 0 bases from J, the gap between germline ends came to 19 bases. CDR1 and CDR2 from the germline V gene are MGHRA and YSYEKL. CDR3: CASSQDDLSASDSTDTQYF. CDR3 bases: TGCGCCAGCAGCCAAGACGATCTTTCGGCTAGCGATAGCACAGATACGCAGTATTTT.